The rows below give T cell receptor beta chains drawn from one sample of a study of Ad26.COV2.S vaccination and SARS-CoV-2 variants. The assay was immunoSEQ multiplex PCR, and TCRdb's table has in-frame clones only and misses some. The sample includes over 450,000 clones, 89% seen only once; the top ten take 1.5% to 2%. The sample in question was peripheral blood, obtained in a trial of Ad26.COV2.S vaccine versus placebo. The receptors shown here come from a person aged 18-65 years who received the Ad26.COV2.S COVID-19 vaccine or a placebo. Each CDR3 is given with its conserved first and last residue. D genes are given only for firm matches. Not all rows give a size; the values are once, few, many and, for expanded clones, a class.

j_call v_call d_call clone_size cdr3_nt cdr3_aa
TRBJ2-7 TRBV7-2 - few TGTGCCAGCAGCGGGACGAGGTACGAGCAGTACTTC CASSGTRYEQYF
TRBJ2-2 TRBV7-8 TRBD2 once TGTGCCACCTGCCTAGCGGGAGGGCCCTCCGGGGAGCTGTTTTTT CATCLAGGPSGELFF
TRBJ2-7 TRBV29-1 TRBD1 - TGCAGCGTCAGGAAGGGCAGGGGGCAGGAGCAGTACTTC CSVRKGRGQEQYF
TRBJ2-1 TRBV20-1 - - TGCAGTGCTAGTGGGAGGATAGGATACAATGAGCAGTTCTTC CSASGRIGYNEQFF
TRBJ1-4 TRBV5-1 - once TGCGCCAGCAGCCCTGATTCAACTAATGAAAAACTGTTTTTT CASSPDSTNEKLFF
TRBJ2-7 TRBV7-9 TRBD1 - TGTGCCAGCAGCTGGGGACAGGGGGCATCCTACGAGCAGTACTTC CASSWGQGASYEQYF
TRBJ2-7 TRBV5-6 - - TGTGCCAGCCGCTCGGGTGGATACGAGCAGTACTTC CASRSGGYEQYF
TRBJ1-6 TRBV10-3 - - TGTGCCATCAGGGAGGGTAATTCACCCCTCCACTTT CAIREGNSPLHF
TRBJ1-2 TRBV29-1 TRBD1 - TGCAGCGTTACAGGGGGCCCTAACTATGGCTACACCTTC CSVTGGPNYGYTF
TRBJ1-2 TRBV5-1 - - TGCGCCAGCAGTAGATCAGGGATGGTCGACTATGGCTACACCTTC CASSRSGMVDYGYTF
TRBJ1-2 TRBV6-5 - - TGTGCCAGCAGGGGGACGGCCTTGGGTGGCTACACCTTC CASRGTALGGYTF
TRBJ2-7 TRBV6-5 - - TGTGCCAGCAGAGGCGTCGCCTACGAGCAGTACTTC CASRGVAYEQYF
TRBJ1-6 TRBV5-5 - - TGTGCCAGCAGCTTGAATGGTGGACAGAGCTTCTATAATTCACCCCTCCACTTT CASSLNGGQSFYNSPLHF
TRBJ2-7 TRBV6-1 - - TGTGCCAGCAGTGAACGGTCCTGGGGCTTTGGGCACGAGCAGTACTTC CASSERSWGFGHEQYF
TRBJ2-6 TRBV18 - - TGTGCCAGCTCACCATTGGAGGGAACTGGGGCCAACGTCCTGACTTTC CASSPLEGTGANVLTF
TRBJ2-5 TRBV5-4 TRBD1 - TGTGCCAGCAGCTTCGGCAGGGGGCTTGAGGGAGAGACCCAGTACTTC CASSFGRGLEGETQYF
TRBJ1-2 TRBV7-6 - once TGTGCCAGCAGCCCTCAGCCCGGGACTAACTATGGCTACACCTTC CASSPQPGTNYGYTF
TRBJ2-1 TRBV28 - - TGTGCCAGCAGTGCCCGGTTTTGGACAAACTTTATGGGTGAGCAGTTCTTC CASSARFWTNFMGEQFF
TRBJ1-1 TRBV28 - - TGTGCCAGCAGCCCCGTAGGGACTGAAGCTTTCTTT CASSPVGTEAFF
TRBJ2-3 TRBV14 - - TGTGCCAGCAGCCTTCGAGTGGTTGGCACAGATACGCAGTATTTT CASSLRVVGTDTQYF
TRBJ1-2 TRBV5-6 - - TGTGCCAGCAGCTCTACCGGGGATTCGGACTATGGCTACACCTTC CASSSTGDSDYGYTF
TRBJ2-2 TRBV27 - - TGTGCCAGCAGTTTCAGGACCGGGGAGCTGTTTTTT CASSFRTGELFF
TRBJ2-1 TRBV7-9 TRBD2 - TGTGCCAGCAGGAAAACTAGCGGGGGGGATTCAACGTGGGACAATGAGCAGTTCTTC CASRKTSGGDSTWDNEQFF
TRBJ1-1 TRBV4-2 - - TGTGCCAGCAGCCAAGGGCCTATGAACACTGAAGCTTTCTTT CASSQGPMNTEAFF
TRBJ2-1 TRBV7-9 TRBD2 many TGTGCCAGCAGCTTTAGCGGGAGCTCCTACAATGAGCAGTTCTTC CASSFSGSSYNEQFF
TRBJ2-5 TRBV27 - - TGTGCCAGCAGGCTTGGGACTGCCAAAGAGACCCAGTACTTC CASRLGTAKETQYF
TRBJ1-1 TRBV21-1 - - TGTGCCAGCAGCAAAGCCACCCACAGAGAGCTGAACACTGAAGCTTTCTTT CASSKATHRELNTEAFF
TRBJ2-1 TRBV12-3/TRBV12-4 - - TGTGCCAGCAGTCCCCAGAGAGGTGAGCAGTTCTTC CASSPQRGEQFF
TRBJ1-2 TRBV6-1 TRBD1 - TGTGCCAGCAGTGAGAGCGGGACAGGGAAAAGCTATGGCTACACCTTC CASSESGTGKSYGYTF
TRBJ2-2 TRBV6-2/TRBV6-3 - - TGTGCCAGCAGTAGCCGGGACATTACGAACACCGGGGAGCTGTTTTTT CASSSRDITNTGELFF
TRBJ2-1 TRBV12-3/TRBV12-4 - - TGTGCCAGCAACCCTAGCTCCTACAATGAGCAGTTCTTC CASNPSSYNEQFF
TRBJ1-3 TRBV7-9 - - TGTGCCAGCAGCTTAGTAAGGGGAACGGTAGCTCGACGAAACACCATATATTTT CASSLVRGTVARRNTIYF
TRBJ1-2 TRBV28 - once TGTGCCAGCAGTTTGCCCCAACGGGGGCAGGGCTACACCTTC CASSLPQRGQGYTF
TRBJ2-1 TRBV2 - - TGTGCCAGCAGGACTAGTTTACACAATGAGCAGTTCTTC CASRTSLHNEQFF
TRBJ2-1 TRBV6-5 - - TGTGCCAGCAGTTACTCGGGGGGAAGCTCCTACAATGAGCAGTTCTTC CASSYSGGSSYNEQFF
TRBJ1-1 TRBV9 - - TGTGCCAGCAGCCCAATACATACGAAGAACACTGAAGCTTTCTTT CASSPIHTKNTEAFF